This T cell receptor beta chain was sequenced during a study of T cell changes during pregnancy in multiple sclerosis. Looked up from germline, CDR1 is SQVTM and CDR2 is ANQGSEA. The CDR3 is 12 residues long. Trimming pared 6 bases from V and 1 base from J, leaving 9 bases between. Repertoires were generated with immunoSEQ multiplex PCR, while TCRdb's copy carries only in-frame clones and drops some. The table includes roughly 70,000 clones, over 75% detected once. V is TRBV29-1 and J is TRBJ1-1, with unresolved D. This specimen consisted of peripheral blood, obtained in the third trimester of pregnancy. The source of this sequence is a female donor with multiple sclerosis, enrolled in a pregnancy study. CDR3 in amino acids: CSVTGENTEAFF. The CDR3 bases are TGCAGCGTAACCGGGGAGAACACTGAAGCTTTCTTT.